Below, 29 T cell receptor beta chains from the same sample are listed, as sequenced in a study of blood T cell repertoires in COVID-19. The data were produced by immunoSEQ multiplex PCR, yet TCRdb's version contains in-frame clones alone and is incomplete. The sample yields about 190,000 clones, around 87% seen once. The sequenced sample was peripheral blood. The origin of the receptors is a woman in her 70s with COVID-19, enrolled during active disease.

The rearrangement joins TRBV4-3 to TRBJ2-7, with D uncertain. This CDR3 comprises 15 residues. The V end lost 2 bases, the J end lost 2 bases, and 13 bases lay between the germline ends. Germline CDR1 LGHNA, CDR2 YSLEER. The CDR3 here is CASSQLYPSAYEQYF. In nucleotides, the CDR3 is TGCGCCAGCAGCCAACTTTATCCAAGCGCCTACGAGCAGTACTTC.

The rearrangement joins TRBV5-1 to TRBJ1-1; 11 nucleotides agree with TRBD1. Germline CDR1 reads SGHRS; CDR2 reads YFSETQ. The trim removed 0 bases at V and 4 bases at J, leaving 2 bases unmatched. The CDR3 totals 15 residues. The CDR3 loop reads CASSLEGQGVTEAFF. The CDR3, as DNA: TGCGCCAGCAGCTTGGAGGGACAGGGGGTCACTGAAGCTTTCTTT.

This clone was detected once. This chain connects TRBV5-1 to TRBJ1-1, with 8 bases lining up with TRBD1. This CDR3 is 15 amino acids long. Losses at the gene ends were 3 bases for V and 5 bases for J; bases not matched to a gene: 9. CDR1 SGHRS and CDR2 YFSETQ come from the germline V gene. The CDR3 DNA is TGCGCCAGCAGCTCCGAAGGACAGGGCCGAACTGAAGCTTTCTTT. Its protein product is CASSSEGQGRTEAFF.

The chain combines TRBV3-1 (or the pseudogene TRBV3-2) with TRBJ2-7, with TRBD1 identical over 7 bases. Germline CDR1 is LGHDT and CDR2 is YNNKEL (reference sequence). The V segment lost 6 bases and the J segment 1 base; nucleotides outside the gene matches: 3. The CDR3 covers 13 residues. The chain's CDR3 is CASRDRDSYEQYF. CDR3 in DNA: TGTGCCAGCAGAGACAGGGATTCCTACGAGCAGTACTTC.

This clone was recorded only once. The CDR3 DNA reads as TGTGCCAGCAGTTCATTTCGGGACAGGGAGCAGTTCTTC. This gives the protein CASSSFRDREQFF. The chain carries TRBV7-3 and TRBJ2-1; the match to TRBD1 covers 8 bases. The junction had 8 bases not matched to a gene; V was cut back by 6 bases and J by 10 bases. Germline V CDR1 and CDR2: SGHTA, FQGTGA. The CDR3 has 13 amino acids.

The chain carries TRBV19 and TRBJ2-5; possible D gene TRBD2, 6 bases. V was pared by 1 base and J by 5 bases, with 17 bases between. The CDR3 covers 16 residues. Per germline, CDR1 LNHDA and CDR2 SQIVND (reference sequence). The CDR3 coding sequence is TGTGCCAGTAGTATAGGGCCAGCGGGCATGGGGGAGACCCAGTACTTC. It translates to CASSIGPAGMGETQYF.

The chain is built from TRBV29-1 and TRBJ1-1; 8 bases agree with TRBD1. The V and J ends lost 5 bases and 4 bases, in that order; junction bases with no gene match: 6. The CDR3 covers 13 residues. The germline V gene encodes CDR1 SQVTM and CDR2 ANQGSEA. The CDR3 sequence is CSVKGQGGTEAFF. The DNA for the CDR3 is TGCAGCGTTAAAGGACAGGGAGGCACTGAAGCTTTCTTT.

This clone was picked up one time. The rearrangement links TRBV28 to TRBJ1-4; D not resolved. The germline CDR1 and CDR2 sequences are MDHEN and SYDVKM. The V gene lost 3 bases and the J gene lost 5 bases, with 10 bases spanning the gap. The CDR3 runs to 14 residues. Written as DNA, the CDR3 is TGTGCCAGCAGTTTGTCTCAGAACAATGAAAAACTGTTTTTT. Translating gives CASSLSQNNEKLFF. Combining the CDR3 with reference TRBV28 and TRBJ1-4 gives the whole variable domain DVKVTQSSRYLVKRTGEKVFLECVQDMDHENMFWYRQDPGLGLRLIYFSYDVKMKEKGDIPEGYSVSREKKERFSLILESASTNQTSMYLCASSLSQNNEKLFFGSGTQLSVL.

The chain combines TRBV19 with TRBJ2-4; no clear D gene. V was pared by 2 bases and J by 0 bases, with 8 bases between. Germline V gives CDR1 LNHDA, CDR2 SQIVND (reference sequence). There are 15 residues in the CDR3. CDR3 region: CASSITGLAKNIQYF. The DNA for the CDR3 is TGTGCCAGTAGTATAACCGGGTTAGCCAAAAACATTCAGTACTTC.

DNA of the CDR3: TGTGCCAGTAGTATGGCGAGGACAGGGCATCGTGCCGAGCAGTACTTC. As protein: CASSMARTGHRAEQYF. The chain employs TRBV19 and TRBJ2-7; TRBD1 matches 8 bases. The V segment lost 3 bases and the J segment 6 bases; nucleotides outside the gene matches: 13. CDR3 length equals 16 residues. Germline V gene data show CDR1 as LNHDA and CDR2 as SQIVND (reference sequence).

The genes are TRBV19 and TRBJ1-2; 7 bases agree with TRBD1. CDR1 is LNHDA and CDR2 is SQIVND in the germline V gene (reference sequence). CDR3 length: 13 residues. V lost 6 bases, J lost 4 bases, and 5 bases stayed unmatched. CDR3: CASSTGQSYGYTF. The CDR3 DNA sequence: TGTGCCAGTAGCACGGGACAGTCCTATGGCTACACCTTC. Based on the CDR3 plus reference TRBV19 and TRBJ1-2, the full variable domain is DGGITQSPKYLFRKEGQNVTLSCEQNLNHDAMYWYRQDPGQGLRLIYYSQIVNDFQKGDIAEGYSVSREKKESFPLTVTSAQKNPTAFYLCASSTGQSYGYTFGSGTRLTVV.

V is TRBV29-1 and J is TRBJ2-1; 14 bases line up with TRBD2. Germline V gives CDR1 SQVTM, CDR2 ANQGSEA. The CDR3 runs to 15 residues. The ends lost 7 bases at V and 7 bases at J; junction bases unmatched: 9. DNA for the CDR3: TGCAGCGCCATGACTAGCGGGAGGGATTGGAATGAGCAGTTCTTC. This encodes CSAMTSGRDWNEQFF.

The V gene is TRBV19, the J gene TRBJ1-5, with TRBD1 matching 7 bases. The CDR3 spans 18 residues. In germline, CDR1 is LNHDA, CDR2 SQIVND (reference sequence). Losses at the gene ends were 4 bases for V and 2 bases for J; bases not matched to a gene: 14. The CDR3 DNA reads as TGTGCCAGTAGTACGCGGGTAGGGGGCAGGACAGGCAATCAGCCCCAGCATTTT. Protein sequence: CASSTRVGGRTGNQPQHF.

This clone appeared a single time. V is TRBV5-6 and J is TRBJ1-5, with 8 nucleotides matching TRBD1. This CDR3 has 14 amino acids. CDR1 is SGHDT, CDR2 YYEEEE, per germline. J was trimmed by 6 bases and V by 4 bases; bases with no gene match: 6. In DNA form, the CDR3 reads TGTGCCAGCAGCGCAAGGCAGGGGGCTCAGCCCCAGCATTTT. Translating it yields CASSARQGAQPQHF.

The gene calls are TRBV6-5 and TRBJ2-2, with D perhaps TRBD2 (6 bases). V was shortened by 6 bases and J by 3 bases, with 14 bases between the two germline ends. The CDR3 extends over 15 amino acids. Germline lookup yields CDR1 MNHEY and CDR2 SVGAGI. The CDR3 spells CASSLRRGDTGELFF. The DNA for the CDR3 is TGTGCCAGCAGCCTCCGCCGCGGGGACACCGGGGAGCTGTTTTTT.

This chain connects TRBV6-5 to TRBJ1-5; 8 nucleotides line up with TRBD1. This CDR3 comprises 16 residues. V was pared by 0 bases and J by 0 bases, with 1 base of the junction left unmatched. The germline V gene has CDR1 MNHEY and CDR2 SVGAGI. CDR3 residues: CASSYSTGASNQPQHF. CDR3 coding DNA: TGTGCCAGCAGTTACTCGACAGGGGCTAGCAATCAGCCCCAGCATTTT.

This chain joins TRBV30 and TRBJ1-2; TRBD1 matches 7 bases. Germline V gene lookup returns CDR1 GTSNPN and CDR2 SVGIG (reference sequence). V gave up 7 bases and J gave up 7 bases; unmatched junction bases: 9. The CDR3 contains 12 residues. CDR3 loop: CAYDRDLSGYTF. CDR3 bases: TGTGCCTACGACAGGGACCTCAGTGGCTACACCTTC. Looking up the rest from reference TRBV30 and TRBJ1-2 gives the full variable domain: SQTIHQWPATLVQPVGSPLSLECTVEGTSNPNLYWYRQAAGRGLQLLFYSVGIGQISSEVPQNLSASRPQDRQFILSSKKLLLSDSGFYLCAYDRDLSGYTFGSGTRLTVV.

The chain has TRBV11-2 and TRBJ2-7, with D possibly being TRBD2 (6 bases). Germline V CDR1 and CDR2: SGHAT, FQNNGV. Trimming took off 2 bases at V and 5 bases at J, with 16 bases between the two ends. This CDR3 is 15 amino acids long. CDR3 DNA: TGTGCCAGCAGCTTACAGCCGGGAGTTGGCCACGAGCAGTACTTC. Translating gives CASSLQPGVGHEQYF.

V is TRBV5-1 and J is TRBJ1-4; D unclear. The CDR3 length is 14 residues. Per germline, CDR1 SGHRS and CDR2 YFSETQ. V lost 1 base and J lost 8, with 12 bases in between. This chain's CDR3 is CASSLLEGEEKLFF. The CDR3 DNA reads TGCGCCAGCAGCTTGTTGGAGGGAGAGGAAAAACTGTTTTTT.

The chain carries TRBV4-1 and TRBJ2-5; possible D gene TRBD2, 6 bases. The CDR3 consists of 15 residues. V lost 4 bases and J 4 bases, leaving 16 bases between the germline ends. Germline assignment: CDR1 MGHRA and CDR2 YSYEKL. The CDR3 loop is CASSRGLPRGETQYF. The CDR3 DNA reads TGCGCCAGCAGCCGGGGACTTCCCCGGGGAGAGACCCAGTACTTC.

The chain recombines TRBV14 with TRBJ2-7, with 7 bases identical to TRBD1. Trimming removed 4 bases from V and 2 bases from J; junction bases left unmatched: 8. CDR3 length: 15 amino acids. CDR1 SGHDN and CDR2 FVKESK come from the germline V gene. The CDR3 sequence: CASSRLGQLTYEQYF. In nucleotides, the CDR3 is TGTGCCAGCAGCCGTTTGGGACAGCTTACCTACGAGCAGTACTTC.

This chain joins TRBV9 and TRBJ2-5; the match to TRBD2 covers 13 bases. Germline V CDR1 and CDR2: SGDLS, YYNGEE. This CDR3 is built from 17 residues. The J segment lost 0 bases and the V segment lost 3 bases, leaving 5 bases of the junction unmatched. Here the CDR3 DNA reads TGTGCCAGCAGCGCCGGGACTAGCGGGGTCAACCAAGAGACCCAGTACTTC. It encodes CASSAGTSGVNQETQYF.

CDR3 in amino acids: CASSYSRSPLHF. The CDR3 DNA follows: TGTGCCAGCAGTTACTCGAGGTCACCCCTCCACTTT. This chain joins TRBV6-5 and TRBJ1-6; D is uncertain. The CDR3 is 12 residues long. V was trimmed by 0 bases and J by 10 bases, leaving 4 bases between them. The germline gives CDR1 MNHEY, CDR2 SVGAGI.

The CDR3 loop reads CSLKDREHGYTF. DNA for the CDR3: TGCAGCTTGAAAGACAGGGAACATGGCTACACCTTC. This chain links TRBV29-1 with TRBJ1-2; 7 positions agree with TRBD1. Per the germline V gene, CDR1 is SQVTM and CDR2 is ANQGSEA. CDR3 length: 12 amino acids. J lost 6 bases, V lost 8 bases, and 9 bases had no gene match.

The CDR3 nucleotides are TGTGCCAGCAGCGAATTAGCGGGAGGGCTGAGGAATGAGCAGTTCTTC. Translating it yields CASSELAGGLRNEQFF. The J gene is TRBJ2-1, the V gene TRBV9; 11 bases line up with TRBD2. Losses at the gene ends were 3 bases for V and 7 bases for J; bases not matched to a gene: 9. Germline CDR1 reads SGDLS; CDR2 reads YYNGEE. The CDR3 is 16 amino acids.

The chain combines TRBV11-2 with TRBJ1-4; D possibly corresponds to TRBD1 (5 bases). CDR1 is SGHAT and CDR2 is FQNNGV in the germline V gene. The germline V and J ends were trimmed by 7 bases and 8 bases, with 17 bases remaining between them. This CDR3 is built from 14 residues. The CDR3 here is CASTTSTGNEKLFF. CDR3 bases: TGTGCCAGCACCACAAGCACAGGAAACGAAAAACTGTTTTTT.

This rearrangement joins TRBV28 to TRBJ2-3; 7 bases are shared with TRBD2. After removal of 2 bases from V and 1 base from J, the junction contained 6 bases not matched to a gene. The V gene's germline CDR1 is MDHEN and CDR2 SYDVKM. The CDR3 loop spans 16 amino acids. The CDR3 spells CASSLILAGRTDTQYF. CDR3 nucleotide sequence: TGTGCCAGCAGTTTAATATTAGCGGGCCGCACAGATACGCAGTATTTT. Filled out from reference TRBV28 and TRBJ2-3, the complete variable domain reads DVKVTQSSRYLVKRTGEKVFLECVQDMDHENMFWYRQDPGLGLRLIYFSYDVKMKEKGDIPEGYSVSREKKERFSLILESASTNQTSMYLCASSLILAGRTDTQYFGPGTRLTVL.

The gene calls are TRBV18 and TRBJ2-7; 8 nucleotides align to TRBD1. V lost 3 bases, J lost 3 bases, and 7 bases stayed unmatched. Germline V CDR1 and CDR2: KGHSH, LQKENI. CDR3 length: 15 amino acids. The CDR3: CASSPSPQGDYEQYF. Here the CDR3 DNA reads TGTGCCAGCTCACCTTCCCCACAGGGGGACTACGAGCAGTACTTC.

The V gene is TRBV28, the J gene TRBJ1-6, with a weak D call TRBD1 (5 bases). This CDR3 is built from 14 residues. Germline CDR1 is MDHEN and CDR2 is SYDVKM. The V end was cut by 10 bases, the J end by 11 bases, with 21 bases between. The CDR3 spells CATIPPGGPTPLHF. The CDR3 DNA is TGTGCCACCATCCCCCCCGGGGGTCCGACACCCCTCCACTTT.